The sample holds a few counts of the clone carrying this TCR beta chain. What it recognizes is unknown. The sample is drawn from a study of T-cell memory formation after mild COVID-19. Constant-segment primers were used for 5'RACE, and the resulting TCR alpha and TCR beta cDNA libraries carried sample barcodes and UMIs. TCRdb itself ran the 5' RACE reads through MiXCR, one entry per CDR3 protein. Seen here are about 110,000 distinct CDR3 sequences, 13% to 15% observed once, and the top ten hold 35% to 50%. V lost 3 bases and J 6 bases, leaving 11 bases between the germline ends. CDR1 is MDHEN and CDR2 is SYDVKM in the germline V gene. This CDR3 is 14 amino acids long. Study findings and constraints: Within pre-infection memory, some responding clones were found, suggesting cross-reactive memory joined.

Material for sequencing was PBMCs or a T cell subset sorted from them (not recorded which). J is TRBJ2-2 and V is TRBV28; D gene uncertain. The sequence came from a man between 18 and 29 years old who had mild COVID-19 (a few samples of this study predate the infection). Cell type and time point are not known. CDR3 bases: TGTGCCAGCAGTTTGGTAGTGTTCGCCGGGGAGCTGTTTTTT. Translation: CASSLVVFAGELFF.